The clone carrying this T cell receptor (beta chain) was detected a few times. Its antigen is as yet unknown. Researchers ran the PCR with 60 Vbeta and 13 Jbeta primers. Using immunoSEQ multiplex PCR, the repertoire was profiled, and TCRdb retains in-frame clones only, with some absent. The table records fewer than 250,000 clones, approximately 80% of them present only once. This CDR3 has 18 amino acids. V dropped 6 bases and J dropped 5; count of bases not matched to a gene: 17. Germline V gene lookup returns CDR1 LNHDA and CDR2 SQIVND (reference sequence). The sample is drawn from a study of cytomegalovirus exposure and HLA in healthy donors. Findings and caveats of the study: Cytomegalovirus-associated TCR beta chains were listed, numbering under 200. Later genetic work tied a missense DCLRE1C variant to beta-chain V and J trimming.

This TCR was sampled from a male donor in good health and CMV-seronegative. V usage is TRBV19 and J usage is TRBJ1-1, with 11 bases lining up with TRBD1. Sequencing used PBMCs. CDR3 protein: CASSGGQGASSGRTEAFF. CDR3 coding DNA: TGTGCCAGTAGCGGCGGACAGGGGGCGAGTAGTGGAAGAACTGAAGCTTTCTTT.